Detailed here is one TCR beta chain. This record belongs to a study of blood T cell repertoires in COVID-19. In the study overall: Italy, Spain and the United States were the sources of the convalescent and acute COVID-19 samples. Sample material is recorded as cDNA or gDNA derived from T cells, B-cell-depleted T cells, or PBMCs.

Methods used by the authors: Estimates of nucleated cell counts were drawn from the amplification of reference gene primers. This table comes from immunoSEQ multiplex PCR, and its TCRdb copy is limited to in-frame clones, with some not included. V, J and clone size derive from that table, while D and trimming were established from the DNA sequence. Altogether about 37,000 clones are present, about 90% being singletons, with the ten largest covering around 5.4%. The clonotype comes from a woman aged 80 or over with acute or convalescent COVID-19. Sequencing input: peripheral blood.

The CDR3 DNA reads as TGTGCCAGCAGCTTTGCCGGGACAGGGTCGGAAGAGACCCAGTACTTC. Its protein product is CASSFAGTGSEETQYF. The J gene is TRBJ2-5, the V gene TRBV7-9; 9 nucleotides agree with TRBD1. The V gene end was trimmed by 3 bases and the J gene end by 3 bases; junction bases not matched to a gene: 8. The germline gives CDR1 SEHNR, CDR2 FQNEAQ (reference sequence). CDR3 length equals 16 residues.